One sample yielded the 13 T cell receptor beta chains listed below, sequenced in a study of cytomegalovirus exposure and HLA in healthy donors. The PCR was carried out with 60 Vbeta primers and 13 Jbeta primers. Some clones are missing from TCRdb's copy, which holds only in-frame ones; the method was immunoSEQ multiplex PCR. This sample has 130,000 or so clones, with approximately 91% found just once. The sequenced material came from PBMCs. The receptors were sampled from a woman aged 35 to 49 in good health and CMV-seronegative.

V usage is TRBV4-1 and J usage is TRBJ1-3; weak D call: TRBD1 (6 bases). Germline-derived CDR1 and CDR2 are MGHRA and YSYEKL. Trimming stripped 4 bases from V and 0 bases from J, with 10 bases between. The CDR3 loop spans 15 amino acids. The DNA of the CDR3 is TGCGCCAGCAGCCTAGGACAGAGCTCTGGAAACACCATATATTTT. The encoded protein is CASSLGQSSGNTIYF.

J is TRBJ2-1 and V is TRBV4-1; 9 bases are a match to TRBD2. V was clipped by 4 bases and J by 4 bases; unmatched bases: 8. Germline values: CDR1 MGHRA, CDR2 YSYEKL. The CDR3 loop spans 16 amino acids. The CDR3, as DNA: TGCGCCAGCAGCCGGGGACTAGCTCCTCAATACAATGAGCAGTTCTTC. Its translation: CASSRGLAPQYNEQFF.

The CDR3 DNA sequence: TGTGCCAGCAGTCGGACGACAGGGACCGGGGAGCTGTTTTTT. This encodes CASSRTTGTGELFF. The chain combines TRBV6-6 with TRBJ2-2, with 7 bases that match TRBD1. Per the germline V gene, CDR1 is MNHNY and CDR2 is SVGAGI (reference sequence). This CDR3 is 14 amino acids long. The V segment lost 5 bases and the J segment 5 bases; nucleotides outside the gene matches: 5.

The chain links TRBV5-1 to TRBJ2-5; perhaps TRBD1 as D (6 bases). The CDR3 sequence is 13 residues long. The germline gives CDR1 SGHRS, CDR2 YFSETQ. Deletions cut 2 bases from V and 4 bases from J, with 9 bases between. The DNA for the CDR3 is TGCGCCAGCAGCTTAATGGGGGCAGAGACCCAGTACTTC. Its translation is CASSLMGAETQYF.

J is TRBJ1-5 and V is TRBV6-5; D gene unclear. CDR1 is MNHEY, CDR2 SVGAGI, per germline. Deletions cut 2 bases from V and 4 bases from J, with 9 bases between. CDR3 length equals 14 residues. The CDR3: CASSYVALNQPQHF. The CDR3 bases are TGTGCCAGCAGTTACGTAGCCTTAAATCAGCCCCAGCATTTT.

The V call is TRBV9, the J call TRBJ2-7; TRBD2 is a possible D gene (6 bases). The length of the CDR3 is 14 residues. Trimming took 4 bases from V and 0 from J, leaving 11 bases between them. CDR1 is SGDLS, CDR2 YYNGEE, per germline. DNA of the CDR3: TGTGCCAGCAGCTCCCCGGGACTCTCCTACGAGCAGTACTTC. It specifies CASSSPGLSYEQYF.

The chain employs TRBV19 and TRBJ1-1, with D perhaps TRBD1 (5 bases). Deletions cut 9 bases from V and 3 bases from J, with 14 bases between. CDR1 is LNHDA and CDR2 is SQIVND in the germline V gene (reference sequence). The CDR3 extends over 13 amino acids. The CDR3 spells CASQTTGDTEAFF. As DNA, the CDR3 is TGTGCCAGCCAAACCACAGGTGACACTGAAGCTTTCTTT.

This clone was counted once. The V call is TRBV11-3, the J call TRBJ2-3; a weak D match, TRBD1 (5 bases). V shed 3 bases and J shed 6 bases, with 13 bases lying between them. Germline V gene data show CDR1 as SGHNT and CDR2 as YENEEA. CDR3 length: 14 residues. Here the CDR3 reads CASSFKGYKDTQYF. CDR3 nucleotides: TGTGCCAGCAGCTTTAAGGGGTATAAGGATACGCAGTATTTT.

V gene TRBV5-5 combines with J gene TRBJ2-5, with D unresolved. The assigned J gene may be wrong: the sequence end matches TRBJ2-7 better. CDR3 length: 12 residues. Germline loops: CDR1 SGHKS, CDR2 YYEKEE (reference sequence). CDR3 in amino acids: CASRQSSYEQYF. DNA for the CDR3: TGTGCCAGCAGACAGAGCTCCTACGAGCAGTACTTC.

The rearrangement links TRBV20-1 to TRBJ2-7; D might be TRBD1 (6 bases). Germline CDR1 is DFQATT and CDR2 is SNEGSKA (reference sequence). There are 11 residues in the CDR3. V lost 4 bases and J 4 bases, leaving 8 bases between the germline ends. This chain's CDR3 is CSATQGYEQYF. In DNA form, the CDR3 reads TGCAGTGCTACCCAGGGGTACGAGCAGTACTTC.

The rearrangement joins TRBV7-9 to TRBJ2-3; 8 bases agree with TRBD1. Losses at the gene ends were 5 bases for V and 6 bases for J; bases not matched to a gene: 13. This CDR3 comprises 16 residues. Looked up from germline, CDR1 is SEHNR and CDR2 is FQNEAQ (reference sequence). CDR3 in DNA: TGTGCCAGCAGCCCCTACGGCGGGACAGGAACGGATACGCAGTATTTT. This sequence encodes CASSPYGGTGTDTQYF.

This sequence joins TRBV11-2 and TRBJ2-7, with TRBD1 identical over 10 bases. Trimming removed 1 base from V and 3 bases from J; junction bases left unmatched: 3. The CDR3 totals 15 residues. CDR1 is SGHAT, CDR2 FQNNGV, per germline. CDR3 region: CASSLAGTGVYEQYF. In nucleotides, the CDR3 is TGTGCCAGCAGCTTAGCCGGGACAGGGGTCTACGAGCAGTACTTC.

CDR3 residues: CASSQLTGIFNEQFF. For the CDR3, the DNA is TGCGCCAGCAGCCAATTGACAGGTATATTCAATGAGCAGTTCTTC. The chain couples TRBV4-3 to TRBJ2-1; a weak D match, TRBD1 (6 bases). Trimming took 2 bases from V and 6 from J, leaving 14 bases between them. The germline CDR1 and CDR2 sequences are LGHNA and YSLEER. The CDR3 is 15 residues long.